This TCR beta chain was sequenced for a study of blood T cell repertoires in COVID-19. For the study at large: COVID-19 samples, acute and convalescent, were from the United States, Italy and Spain. T cells, B-cell-depleted T cells, or PBMCs supplied cDNA or gDNA.

In the original processing: Estimated nucleated cell counts came from reference gene primer amplification. The table came from immunoSEQ multiplex PCR; TCRdb's copy has only in-frame clones and leaves some out. V and J calls and clone size are as listed in that table; D and trimming were resolved from the DNA. The sample has about 190,000 clones, roughly 78% seen once. Germline assignment: CDR1 LNHDA and CDR2 SQIVND (reference sequence). There are 13 residues in the CDR3. Trimming took 3 bases from V and 8 from J; bases not matched to a gene: 5. Sequences were obtained from peripheral blood. This rearrangement joins TRBV19 to TRBJ1-2; TRBD1 matches 8 bases. The TCR was taken from a woman over 75 with active or convalescent COVID-19. The CDR3 DNA follows: TGTGCCAGTAGTATTCGGACAGGGCAGGGCTACACCTTC. This codes for CASSIRTGQGYTF.